This T cell receptor beta chain was identified in a study of blood T cells in healthy people across ages (dated by TCRdb to the mid-2010s). For the study in its entirety: In model experiments, template switching captured roughly one uniquely barcoded TCR beta cDNA molecule for every two T cells. Age-related changes in TCR beta repertoire diversity were measured in the study by deep sequencing normalized with unique cDNA molecular identifiers. The donors were divided into four age groups: young (average roughly 17 years), middle-aged (over 35), aged (about 60) and long-lived (about 90). To avoid experimental bias, donors of different ages were randomly spread across the sequencing lanes. The study analyzed two additional independent replicas of 1 million unique cDNA reads from the same blood draw for two donors, one aged 18 to 29 and one aged 80 or older. Findings and caveats that apply to the study as a whole: Compared with the aged group, more naive CD4+ T cells, fewer expanded clones and increased TCR diversity were shown by the long-lived group, suggesting age selection. Observed TCR beta diversity per million T cells fell roughly linearly with age, and a significant reduction was already apparent by age around 40. Since profiling was done on bulk unsorted PBMCs, naive and antigen-experienced compartments could not be conclusively compared. There was a strong correlation between observed TCR beta diversity and the percentage of naive T cells measured by flow cytometry. The CMV infection status of donors was not known, potentially confounding age-related changes in expanded clonotypes. Estimates of total diversity from one million sequenced T cells were regarded as lower bounds and underestimates.

Library construction relied on 5' RACE. TCRdb shows the sequencer as Illumina HiSeq 2500. The second PCR ran for roughly 7 to 12 cycles and used a J-beta primer mix along with a sample-barcoded 5' primer. A template-switch 5' adaptor carrying 12 random nucleotides introduced a unique molecular identifier onto each TCR beta cDNA molecule. Each sample yielded at least 3 million CDR3-containing paired-end reads. First-strand cDNA synthesis was performed from all RNA using the Mint cDNA synthesis kit, with priming by a TRBC-specific oligonucleotide. Following uracil-DNA glycosylase treatment, a first 18-cycle PCR with universal primers M1SS and BC2_uni_R was performed on all cDNA. The authors' analysis ran thus. For normalization, 1 million high-quality reads, each with a distinct molecular identifier, were randomly selected from each sample. Reads sharing molecular identifiers were discarded rather than binned into consensus sequences. MiTCR, with a Q25 quality threshold and the strictest error-elimination algorithm, was used for CDR3 identification, clonotype clustering and error correction. A nonparametric unseen species model using Euler transformation provided a lower-bound estimate of total TCR beta diversity. TCRdb handled the public reads itself, with Q25 trimming in fastp and clone calling in MiXCR, and kept productive beta chains. For every CDR3 protein sequence, its rows merge into one entry that carries the most common genes and DNA. What appears here as the V and J calls and clone size reflects TCRdb's work, not the paper's. The sample table contains 850,000 to 1,300,000 distinct CDR3 sequences; only one count was recorded for 45% of them. The ten most abundant clones make up 18% of the sample.

Donors were 39 systemically healthy Caucasian individuals from Russia aged roughly 6 to 95 years. Each donor gave approximately 9.4 milliliters of peripheral blood, drawn into EDTA-treated Vacutainer tubes. PBMCs were isolated by Ficoll-Paque density-gradient centrifugation, with at least 6 million obtained per sample. Total RNA was extracted from PBMCs with Trizol reagent, with at least 6 micrograms obtained per sample. For every donor, flow cytometry on a PBMC aliquot measured the percentage of naive CD45RAhigh/CD27high T cells. Comments on this clonotype: Its recognized antigen is unknown. No much larger clonotype is one base removed from it; base qualities were not supplied.

The sequencing sample was made of blood. The TCR sequence derives from a woman aged 55-75 years in good health.

In nucleotides, the sequence is TGTGCCAGCAGCCGCGGACTAGCGGGAATGGATACGCAGTATTTT. Its product reads: CASSRGLAGMDTQYF. The rearranged chain carries TRBV9 and TRBJ2-3; TRBD2 fits 12 bases in the junction. Including cysteine and phenylalanine, the CDR3 has 15 amino acids. The read is trimmed to its CDR3 DNA, 45 bases read in frame from base 1. V lost 4 bases and J lost 6 bases, and the count of bases not matched to a germline gene is 6. According to the germline V gene, CDR1 reads SGDLS and CDR2 reads YYNGEE.